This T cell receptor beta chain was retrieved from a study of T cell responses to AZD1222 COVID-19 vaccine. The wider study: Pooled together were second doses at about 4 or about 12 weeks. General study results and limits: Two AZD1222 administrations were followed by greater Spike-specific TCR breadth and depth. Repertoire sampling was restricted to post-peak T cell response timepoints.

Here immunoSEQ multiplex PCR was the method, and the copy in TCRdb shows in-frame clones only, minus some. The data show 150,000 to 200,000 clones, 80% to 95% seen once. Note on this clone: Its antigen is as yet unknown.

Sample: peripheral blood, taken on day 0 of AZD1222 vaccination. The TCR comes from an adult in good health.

The CDR3 loop is CAIRGAATDTQYF. The CDR3 DNA follows: TGTGCCATCAGGGGAGCTGCCACAGATACGCAGTATTTT. This chain connects TRBV10-3 to TRBJ2-3; perhaps TRBD2 as D (5 bases). CDR1 and CDR2 (germline): ENHRY, SYGVKD. V shed 6 bases and J shed 2 bases, with 9 bases lying between them. The CDR3 loop spans 13 amino acids.